This T cell receptor beta chain came from a study of blood T cell repertoires in COVID-19. The J segment lost 1 base and the V segment lost 4 bases, leaving 4 bases of the junction unmatched. The CDR3 covers 15 residues. The germline gives CDR1 LGHDT, CDR2 YNNKEL (reference sequence). Repertoires were generated with immunoSEQ multiplex PCR, while TCRdb's copy carries only in-frame clones and drops some. The sample consists of 200,000 or so clones, 80% to 90% of them appearing once. The table lists this clone with a count of one. Sequences were obtained from peripheral blood. The receptor was derived from a woman of 80 years or more with COVID-19, enrolled during active disease. The rearrangement links TRBV3-1 (or the pseudogene TRBV3-2) to TRBJ2-3, with 8 bases aligning to TRBD2. The DNA of the CDR3 is TGTGCCAGCAGCCTAACTAGCGGACGCACAGATACGCAGTATTTT. Translated, it gives CASSLTSGRTDTQYF.